The 26 T cell receptor beta chains given below trace back to one sample, sequenced in a study of CD8+ T cells in alopecia areata. Sequencing templates came from extracted RNA that was reverse transcribed into cDNA. Produced via immunoSEQ multiplex PCR; TCRdb's table is partial and in-frame only. The repertoire holds 60,000 to 85,000 clones, with around two thirds as singletons. Stated treatment: oral pan-JAK inhibitor, 5-10 mg twice daily. The starting material was CD8+ T cells sorted from blood, obtained at week 24, from a patient treated with tofacitinib. Every receptor here comes from a human donor with alopecia areata.

The CDR3 here is CASSFSSLGSSYNEQFF. In nucleotides, the CDR3 is TGTGCCAGCAGTTTTTCGAGTCTGGGGTCCTCCTACAATGAGCAGTTCTTC. The V and J genes are TRBV27 and TRBJ2-1, with D hard to call. CDR1 is MNHEY and CDR2 is SMNVEV in the germline V gene (reference sequence). V was trimmed by 3 bases and J by 0 bases, leaving 15 bases between them. This CDR3 comprises 17 residues.

This sequence joins TRBV27 and TRBJ2-5; D unresolved. CDR3 length equals 13 residues. Germline CDR1 MNHEY, CDR2 SMNVEV (reference sequence). The V end was cut by 5 bases, the J end by 1 base, with 8 bases between. The CDR3 region is CASSLHTQETQYF. CDR3 coding DNA: TGTGCCAGCAGTCTCCATACCCAAGAGACCCAGTACTTC.

Here the CDR3 reads CASSSETSRFGETQYF. The CDR3 nucleotides read TGTGCCAGCAGCTCAGAAACTAGTCGTTTTGGAGAGACCCAGTACTTC. J is TRBJ2-5 and V is TRBV11-2, with D possibly matching TRBD2 (5 bases). The V gene lost 4 bases and the J gene lost 4 bases, with 19 bases spanning the gap. CDR1 is SGHAT, CDR2 FQNNGV, per germline. The CDR3 sequence is 16 residues long.

The chain joins TRBV21-1 to TRBJ2-5; the tabulated D call, TRBD2, remains unverified against the DNA. TRBV21-1 has pseudogene status. This CDR3 contains 15 residues. CDR3 residues: CASSKSGEILETQYF. The CDR3 DNA is TGTGCCAGCAGCAAGAGCGGTGAAATCTTAGAGACCCAGTACTTC.

In this sample, this clone turned up a few times. This chain links TRBV19 with TRBJ2-2, with D perhaps TRBD2 (6 bases). The germline V and J ends were trimmed by 3 bases and 4 bases, with 9 bases remaining between them. CDR1 is LNHDA and CDR2 is SQIVND in the germline V gene (reference sequence). The CDR3 runs to 14 residues. This CDR3 reads CASSIVSGTGELFF. CDR3 in DNA: TGTGCCAGTAGTATTGTTAGCGGCACCGGGGAGCTGTTTTTT.

The rearrangement joins TRBV4-1 to TRBJ1-1; no definite D call. CDR1 is MGHRA and CDR2 is YSYEKL in the germline V gene. With 4 bases removed from V and 7 bases from J, the gap between germline ends came to 7 bases. The CDR3 extends over 11 amino acids. The CDR3 coding sequence is TGCGCCAGCAGCCCTGGAATTGAAGCTTTCTTT. Its translation is CASSPGIEAFF.

The chain uses TRBV14 and TRBJ2-7; possibly TRBD2 for D (5 bases). The CDR3 is 14 amino acids. The V gene's germline CDR1 is SGHDN and CDR2 FVKESK. Trimming stripped 5 bases from V and 0 bases from J, with 11 bases between. CDR3 in amino acids: CASSIPGVSYEQYF. The CDR3 nucleotides read TGTGCCAGCAGCATACCCGGGGTCTCCTACGAGCAGTACTTC. Full variable domain (missing parts from reference TRBV14 and TRBJ2-7): EAGVTQFPSHSVIEKGQTVTLRCDPISGHDNLYWYRRVMGKEIKFLLHFVKESKQDESGMPNNRFLAERTGGTYSTLKVQPAELEDSGVYFCASSIPGVSYEQYFGPGTRLTVT.

This clone was counted between two and nine times. The rearrangement uses TRBV9 and TRBJ2-3, with unresolved D. CDR3 size: 12 residues. With 4 bases removed from V and 11 bases from J, the gap between germline ends came to 14 bases. Germline V CDR1 and CDR2: SGDLS, YYNGEE. CDR3: CASSHDPRWQYF. DNA of the CDR3: TGTGCCAGCAGCCACGACCCGCGCTGGCAGTATTTT.

The rearrangement uses TRBV30 and TRBJ2-1; maybe TRBD2 (5 bases). The CDR3 has 12 amino acids. Germline lookup yields CDR1 GTSNPN and CDR2 SVGIG (reference sequence). Trimming removed 3 bases at V and 9 bases at J, with 12 bases between. CDR3 DNA sequence: TGTGCCTGGAGGGACTCCCGCATTGAGCAGTTCTTC. It encodes CAWRDSRIEQFF.

The chain carries TRBV9 and TRBJ2-5; 9 bases match TRBD2. The CDR3 is 15 amino acids. CDR1 is SGDLS and CDR2 is YYNGEE in the germline V gene. V shed 2 bases, J shed 1 base, and the junction held 3 bases outside the gene matches. CDR3 DNA sequence: TGTGCCAGCAGCGTGGCGGGAGGGTTCCAAGAGACCCAGTACTTC. Amino acids: CASSVAGGFQETQYF.

The chain uses TRBV6-5 and TRBJ1-2; weak D call: TRBD1 (6 bases). V was cut by 1 base and J by 2 bases, with 11 bases left in between. Germline V CDR1 and CDR2: MNHEY, SVGAGI. This CDR3 region has 15 residues. The CDR3 bases are TGTGCCAGCAGTTACTTGGGGGCAGGAAACTATGGCTACACCTTC. Its protein product is CASSYLGAGNYGYTF.

V usage is TRBV7-9 and J usage is TRBJ2-3; 11 bases map to TRBD1. With V trimmed by 5 bases and J by 2 bases, 3 bases remained unmatched. CDR1 and CDR2 from the germline V gene are SEHNR and FQNEAQ (reference sequence). CDR3 length: 15 residues. The CDR3 here is CASSMGQGDTDTQYF. CDR3 nucleotides: TGTGCCAGCAGCATGGGACAGGGGGACACAGATACGCAGTATTTT.

V is TRBV5-1 and J is TRBJ2-2; TRBD1 agrees at 8 bases. The CDR3 runs to 16 residues. V gave up 4 bases and J gave up 6 bases; unmatched junction bases: 11. Germline CDR1 reads SGHRS; CDR2 reads YFSETQ. The CDR3 loop reads CASSAHQGAPSGELFF. Here the CDR3 DNA reads TGCGCCAGCAGCGCGCATCAGGGGGCGCCGTCCGGGGAGCTGTTTTTT.

This clone was picked up a small number of times. Additional DNA sequences in this sample encode the identical CDR3. CDR3 nucleotide sequence: TGTGCCAGCAGCTTAAGCACAGATACGCAGTATTTT. Protein sequence: CASSLSTDTQYF. The chain is built from TRBV7-9 and TRBJ2-3; D is undetermined. The V and J ends lost 2 bases and 0 bases respectively, with 0 bases between them. Germline lookup yields CDR1 SEHNR and CDR2 FQNEAQ (reference sequence). This CDR3 comprises 12 residues.

A single count supports this clone. V and J are TRBV27 and TRBJ2-1; D unresolved. The germline CDR1 and CDR2 sequences are MNHEY and SMNVEV (reference sequence). V was shortened by 6 bases and J by 7 bases, with 10 bases between the two germline ends. The CDR3 contains 12 residues. CDR3 nucleotides: TGTGCCAGCAGCGACATTGAAAATGAGCAGTTCTTC. It translates to CASSDIENEQFF.

This clone has only one observation. The chain is built from TRBV4-1 and TRBJ2-7, with TRBD2 matching over 8 bases. This CDR3 is 14 amino acids long. Germline CDR1 and CDR2: MGHRA and YSYEKL. Trimming cost V 5 bases and J 3 bases; bases outside gene matches: 6. CDR3 DNA: TGCGCCAGCAGCGAGACTAGCGCACGCTACGAGCAGTACTTC. Its translation is CASSETSARYEQYF.

The chain has TRBV7-9 and TRBJ1-3; perhaps TRBD1 as D (5 bases). CDR3 length equals 15 residues. V lost 1 base and J lost 1, with 8 bases in between. Germline V gene sequence: CDR1 SEHNR, CDR2 FQNEAQ (reference sequence). CDR3 sequence reads: CASSLGQTSGNTIYF. The CDR3 nucleotides are TGTGCCAGCAGCTTAGGACAGACATCTGGAAACACCATATATTTT.

Notes on this clone: Relative to the germline gene, one junction end is altered; a read error may explain this. The chain uses TRBV27 and TRBJ1-2, with D unresolved. CDR1 and CDR2 from the germline V gene are MNHEY and SMNVEV (reference sequence). There are 15 residues in the CDR3. The CDR3 bases are TGTGCCAGCAGTTTATCACCGACACCAAACTATGGCCACACCTTC. As protein: CASSLSPTPNYGHTF.

The chain links TRBV4-3 to TRBJ2-3; D is unclear. Germline V gene sequence: CDR1 LGHNA, CDR2 YSLEER. This CDR3 comprises 17 residues. Between the trimmed V and J ends, which lost 0 bases and 2 bases, there was a span of 15 bases. CDR3 bases: TGCGCCAGCAGCCAAGAGGTCTTGAGAACGCCCACAGATACGCAGTATTTT. The encoded protein is CASSQEVLRTPTDTQYF.

This clone appeared a few times. The chain has TRBV4-3 and TRBJ2-7; 7 nucleotides align to TRBD2. The J segment lost 3 bases and the V segment lost 5 bases, leaving 7 bases of the junction unmatched. Germline V gene sequence: CDR1 LGHNA, CDR2 YSLEER. The CDR3 runs 14 residues. Written as DNA, the CDR3 is TGCGCCAGCAGCGTAGTCCGGGAGGACTACGAGCAGTACTTC. It encodes CASSVVREDYEQYF.

The rearrangement links TRBV5-6 to TRBJ2-5; TRBD2 aligns across 12 bases. Trimming removed 4 bases from V and 1 base from J; junction bases left unmatched: 5. Looked up from germline, CDR1 is SGHDT and CDR2 is YYEEEE. The CDR3 is 16 amino acids. In DNA form, the CDR3 reads TGTGCCAGCAGCCCCGGACTAGCGGGGACCCAAGAGACCCAGTACTTC. Translation: CASSPGLAGTQETQYF.

This CDR3 is CTSSQDGVRTGASYEQYF. CDR3 coding DNA: TGCACCAGCAGCCAAGACGGAGTAAGGACAGGAGCCTCCTACGAGCAGTACTTC. This chain uses TRBV1 with TRBJ2-7; TRBD1 was called by the table and not checked on the DNA. TRBV1 is classified as a pseudogene. This CDR3 comprises 18 residues.

This clone was counted only a few times. The CDR3 is CASSRLADNTGELFF. The CDR3 DNA is TGTGCCAGCAGCAGACTAGCAGATAACACCGGGGAGCTGTTTTTT. V gene TRBV6-6 combines with J gene TRBJ2-2; 7 bases map to TRBD2. Germline lookup yields CDR1 MNHNY and CDR2 SVGAGI (reference sequence). This CDR3 has 15 amino acids. After removal of 6 bases from V and 2 bases from J, the junction contained 6 bases not matched to a gene.

J is TRBJ2-1 and V is TRBV4-1, with 14 bases matching TRBD2. After removal of 3 bases from V and 10 bases from J, the junction contained 8 bases not matched to a gene. CDR3 length: 16 residues. Germline CDR1 is MGHRA and CDR2 is YSYEKL. The CDR3 DNA is TGCGCCAGCAGCCACAGACTAGCGGGGGGGCTTCTAGAGCAGTTCTTC. This codes for CASSHRLAGGLLEQFF.

The V and J genes are TRBV27 and TRBJ1-2; 8 bases align to TRBD1. With V trimmed by 5 bases and J by 3 bases, 11 bases remained unmatched. CDR1 is MNHEY and CDR2 is SMNVEV in the germline V gene (reference sequence). This CDR3 comprises 16 residues. The CDR3 sequence: CASSRRTGSSDYGYTF. The CDR3 bases are TGTGCCAGCAGTCGGAGGACAGGGAGCTCGGACTATGGCTACACCTTC.

This clone was detected only once. The V call is TRBV5-1, the J call TRBJ1-2; D remains ambiguous. V shed 0 bases and J shed 4 bases, with 13 bases lying between them. Germline V CDR1 and CDR2: SGHRS, YFSETQ. The CDR3 runs to 15 residues. The CDR3 DNA reads TGCGCCAGCAGCTTGGGTACGGGATCCGGCTATGGCTACACCTTC. This codes for CASSLGTGSGYGYTF.